This TCR beta chain emerged from a study of T cell changes during pregnancy in multiple sclerosis. The CDR3 totals 15 residues. CDR1 is KGHSH, CDR2 LQKENI, per germline. J was trimmed by 2 bases and V by 6 bases; bases with no gene match: 7. Only in-frame clones appear in the TCRdb table, and some are missing; sequencing was by immunoSEQ multiplex PCR. The sample yields roughly 120,000 clones, about 94% seen once. The chain employs TRBV18 and TRBJ2-3; the match to TRBD1 covers 8 bases. The sequenced sample was peripheral blood, obtained in the third trimester of pregnancy. This receptor was taken from a female donor with multiple sclerosis, enrolled in a pregnancy study. The CDR3 is CASSRTGIPTDTQYF. The CDR3 DNA sequence: TGTGCCAGCTCCCGGACAGGGATACCCACAGATACGCAGTATTTT.